A selection of T cell receptor beta chains follows, all from one sample in a study of post-analysis software for immune sequencing data. TCRdb re-called the PCR reads through MiXCR, storing one row per CDR3 protein. The sample has more than 500,000 distinct CDR3 sequences, 34% seen once. The sequencing sample was made of blood. The receptors originated from a girl aged 2 to 17 with multiple sclerosis. CDR3s include the opening cysteine and the closing phenylalanine or tryptophan. D genes are given only for firm matches. The size entry is marked missing in some rows and otherwise reads once, few, many or a size class.

v_call	j_call	clone_size	d_call	cdr3_nt	cdr3_aa
TRBV6-1	TRBJ2-2	.	TRBD1	TGTGCCAGCACTCGAAGCGACTTAGGGACAGGGCCCGGGGAGCTGTTTTTT	CASTRSDLGTGPGELFF
TRBV20-1	TRBJ1-1	.	.	TGCAGTGCTTCAACGGTGGGGGGGGCAAACACTGAAGCTTTCTTT	CSASTVGGANTEAFF
TRBV14	TRBJ1-1	few	.	TGTGCCAGCAGCCAAGTTTACGGTGGCACTGAAGCTTTCTTT	CASSQVYGGTEAFF
TRBV4-1	TRBJ1-5	.	.	TGCGCCAGCAGCCAAGTAGCGGGGCCCCGGCATTTT	CASSQVAGPRHF
TRBV5-6	TRBJ2-1	few	TRBD2	TGTGCCAGCAGCCGGCGGACTAGCGGGGGCGGGCAGTTCTTC	CASSRRTSGGGQFF
TRBV12-3/TRBV12-4	TRBJ2-7	.	.	TGTGCCAGCAGTTTATTAGGAGGGAACTACGAGCAGTACTTC	CASSLLGGNYEQYF
TRBV14	TRBJ2-3	.	TRBD2	TGTGCCAGCAGCCAAGAGGAGACTAGCGGGGAGTATTTT	CASSQEETSGEYF
TRBV28	TRBJ2-1	few	.	TGTGCCAGCAGCCCGACATTCAACATCGACAATGAGCAGTTCTTC	CASSPTFNIDNEQFF
TRBV7-2	TRBJ2-5	few	.	TGTGCCAGCAGCCCGCACGTTCTAGAGACCCAGTACTTC	CASSPHVLETQYF
TRBV5-1	TRBJ2-1	.	.	TGCGCCAGCAGCCCAGGGTTCTTCAATGAGCAGTTCTTC	CASSPGFFNEQFF
TRBV6-1	TRBJ1-1	few	.	TGTGCCAGCAGTGGACCCCTCGGGGGGTCGTTGACTGAAGCTTTCTTT	CASSGPLGGSLTEAFF
TRBV29-1	TRBJ1-5	.	TRBD1	TGCAGCGTTCGGGACAGGGGGAGCAATCAGCCCCAGCATTTT	CSVRDRGSNQPQHF
TRBV20-1	TRBJ1-6	few	.	TGCAGTGCTAGAGATCCGTATTCACCCCTCCACTTT	CSARDPYSPLHF
TRBV18	TRBJ2-2	.	.	TGTGCCAGCTCACCAAACGACGGAGCGAACACCGGGGAGCTGTTTTTT	CASSPNDGANTGELFF
TRBV10-3	TRBJ1-2	.	TRBD1	TGTGCCATCAGTGACCTGGGACAGGGGCGGAGTGGCTACACCTTC	CAISDLGQGRSGYTF
TRBV6-1	TRBJ1-2	few	.	TGTGCCAGCAGTGAATGGGGGGGCCATGGCTACACCTTC	CASSEWGGHGYTF
TRBV12-3/TRBV12-4	TRBJ2-5	once	TRBD2	TGTGCCAGCAGACAAGGACTAGCGAGGTCATCGGGAGAGACCCAGTACTTC	CASRQGLARSSGETQYF
TRBV5-1	TRBJ1-6	.	.	TGCGCCAGCAGCTTGGAAGGGCGGACCAATCCACCCCTCCACTTT	CASSLEGRTNPPLHF
TRBV25-1	TRBJ2-3	.	TRBD1	TGTGCCAGCAGTGACCCTGCTGGTGACAGGGGGTCAGATACGCAGTATTTT	CASSDPAGDRGSDTQYF
TRBV2	TRBJ2-1	once	TRBD2	TGTGCCAGCAGCGGGGGACTAGCGGGGGGAAGTGAGCAGTTCTTC	CASSGGLAGGSEQFF
TRBV6-1	TRBJ2-3	.	TRBD2	TGTGCCAGCAGTCTGCGACTAGCGGGGCGAATGGGGGATACGCAGTATTTT	CASSLRLAGRMGDTQYF
TRBV10-2	TRBJ2-3	.	TRBD1	TGCGCCAGCAGTGAGTCGGCAGGGGGCAAGACAGATACGCAGTATTTT	CASSESAGGKTDTQYF
TRBV4-1	TRBJ1-2	.	.	TGCGCCGGCAGCCAAGAAGGTGAAGGCCGAAGTTTGGGAGGCTACACCTTC	CAGSQEGEGRSLGGYTF
TRBV18	TRBJ2-1	few	.	TGTGCCAGCTCACCGGCCGTACCGATTAGCTCCTACAATGAGCAGTTCTTC	CASSPAVPISSYNEQFF
TRBV20-1	TRBJ2-1	few	TRBD1	TGCAGTGCTGCCGGGACAGGGGGTGGCAATGAGCAGTTCTTC	CSAAGTGGGNEQFF
TRBV11-2	TRBJ1-6	.	.	TGTGCCAGCAGTGGGAGACAGACTCTCTCCTATAATTCACCCCTCCACTTT	CASSGRQTLSYNSPLHF
TRBV7-9	TRBJ1-4	few	.	TGTGCCAGCAGCTACAGGATAGGCTTCCCGCGGATCACTAATGAAAAACTGTTTTTT	CASSYRIGFPRITNEKLFF
TRBV5-1	TRBJ2-7	.	.	TGCGCCAGCATCTCCCCAGGTCTCCCCTACGAGCAGTACTTC	CASISPGLPYEQYF
TRBV5-1	TRBJ2-3	few	.	TGCGCCAGCAGCTTACGACACTCCCAATTCGCAACAGATACGCAGTATTTT	CASSLRHSQFATDTQYF
TRBV7-3	TRBJ2-5	few	TRBD2	TGTGCCAGCAGCTTAGGGGGACTAGAGAGACAGACCCAGTACTTC	CASSLGGLERQTQYF
TRBV6-5	TRBJ2-1	few	TRBD2	TGTGCCAGCAGGCTCCTAGCGGGGGCCTACAATGAGCAGTTCTTC	CASRLLAGAYNEQFF
TRBV12-3/TRBV12-4	TRBJ2-7	.	.	TGTGCCAGCAGTTTAGGGATCCCCTACGAGCAGTACTTC	CASSLGIPYEQYF
TRBV12-3/TRBV12-4	TRBJ2-3	.	.	TGTGCCACCGCGCGGGGTAGTGTAACAGATACGCAGTATTTT	CATARGSVTDTQYF
TRBV5-1	TRBJ2-3	.	.	TGCGCCAGCAGCTCGGAGGGCAATACGCAGTATTTT	CASSSEGNTQYF
TRBV18	TRBJ2-6	.	.	TGTGCCAGCTCACCACCGTTAGGGATCAACGTCCTGACTTTC	CASSPPLGINVLTF
TRBV6-5	TRBJ2-5	.	TRBD2	TGTGCCAGCAGTTACTCGAGACTAGCGGGGGACCAAGAGACCCAGTACTTC	CASSYSRLAGDQETQYF
TRBV11-2	TRBJ2-5	.	.	TGTGCCAGCAGCCCGCGCCCAGGAGCCCTCTGGGAGACCCAGTACTTC	CASSPRPGALWETQYF
TRBV20-1	TRBJ2-1	.	TRBD2	TGCAGTGCTGGAAGACTAGCGGGGGTATTCGAGACCCAGTTCTTC	CSAGRLAGVFETQFF
TRBV3-1	TRBJ2-7	once	TRBD2	TGTGCCAGCAGCCCGGGGAGGGCCCCCTACGAGCAGTACTTC	CASSPGRAPYEQYF
TRBV5-1	TRBJ2-1	few	TRBD1	TGCGCCAGCAGCTCTGGACAGGTTGGTGAGCAGTTCTTC	CASSSGQVGEQFF
TRBV20-1	TRBJ1-2	.	.	TGCAGTGCTAACGCCTCGTTACGGGGCAAAGGCTACACCTTC	CSANASLRGKGYTF
TRBV20-1	TRBJ2-3	few	TRBD2	TGCAGTGTCAGCTCGTCGGGGGGTTCTTTAAGGGGCACAGATACGCAGTATTTT	CSVSSSGGSLRGTDTQYF
TRBV20-1	TRBJ2-3	.	TRBD2	TGCAGTGCTAGCCCCGACGGGGGGAGCACAGATACGCAGTATTTT	CSASPDGGSTDTQYF
TRBV29-1	TRBJ2-7	.	TRBD2	TGCAGCGTTGATCTTGGGACTAGCGGTTACGAGCAGTACTTC	CSVDLGTSGYEQYF
TRBV5-1	TRBJ2-1	.	TRBD2	TGCGCCAGCAGCTTCATCAGCGGGGGGGCAAATGAGCAGTTCTTC	CASSFISGGANEQFF
TRBV6-1	TRBJ2-5	few	TRBD2	TGTGCCAGCAGCGGTCCAGCGGGGGGGCGGGAGACCCAGTACTTC	CASSGPAGGRETQYF
TRBV7-2	TRBJ2-1	few	TRBD2	TGTGCCAGCAGCTTATCAGGGGGTAGCGGGGGAAACAATGAGCAGTTCTTC	CASSLSGGSGGNNEQFF
TRBV25-1	TRBJ2-7	few	TRBD1	TGTGCCAGCCTCGCGGGACAGGGGCTTTACGAGCAGTACTTC	CASLAGQGLYEQYF
TRBV7-9	TRBJ1-1	.	.	TGTGCCAGCAGCCCCCCCCGGTGGCAGGGGAAGACTGAAGCTTTCTTT	CASSPPRWQGKTEAFF
TRBV29-1	TRBJ2-3	.	.	TGCAGCGCTCTTTTTTCGAATACGCAGTATTTT	CSALFSNTQYF
TRBV2	TRBJ1-2	few	.	TGTGCCAGCAATCCAGATAACTATGGCTACACCTTC	CASNPDNYGYTF
TRBV6-5	TRBJ1-2	few	TRBD1	TGTGCCAGCAGTTCCCGGGACAGGGGGTATAGTGACTATGGCTACACCTTC	CASSSRDRGYSDYGYTF
TRBV7-9	TRBJ1-6	few	.	TGTGCCAGCAGCTTTCGCCCTCCGGGTGCGCCCCTCCACTTT	CASSFRPPGAPLHF
TRBV7-9	TRBJ2-1	.	.	TGTGCCAGCAGCTTAGTTATTAGGACTGAGCAGTTCTTC	CASSLVIRTEQFF
TRBV5-1	TRBJ2-6	few	TRBD1	TGCGCCAGCAGCTCCGGGACAGGGGGCTCTGGGGCCAACGTCCTGACTTTC	CASSSGTGGSGANVLTF
TRBV6-1	TRBJ1-1	.	.	TGTGCCAGCAGGGAACCTTTGAACACTGAAGCTTTCTTT	CASREPLNTEAFF
TRBV6-5	TRBJ2-3	few	TRBD1	TGTGCCAGCAGTGGACAGGGGGACACAGATACGCAGTATTTT	CASSGQGDTDTQYF
TRBV20-1	TRBJ2-1	few	.	TGCAGTGCTCGTCCGAGGGCGGATGAGCAGTTCTTC	CSARPRADEQFF
TRBV6-1	TRBJ2-6	.	.	TGTGCCAGCAGTGAAGCGGATGCTGGCAGGGTTTTCTCTGGGGCCAACGTCCTGACTTTC	CASSEADAGRVFSGANVLTF